A selection of T cell receptor beta chains follows, all from one sample in a study of blood T cell repertoires in COVID-19. Profiled with immunoSEQ multiplex PCR; TCRdb holds only in-frame clones, not every one. The sample lists more than 250,000 clones; approximately 85% were seen once. Source material: PBMCs or T cells enriched from blood (not recorded which). These receptors were collected from a man younger than 45 who had recovered from COVID-19. Each CDR3 is given with its conserved first and last residue. A D gene is named only where the DNA matches it firmly. Only some rows state a clone size, as once, few, many or a class for expanded clones.

size: NA; length: 16; V: TRBV3-1/TRBV3-2; J: TRBJ2-1; D: TRBD2; DNA: TGTGCCAGCAGCCAAGACCTGGGACTAGCCCACAATGAGCAGTTCTTC; CDR3: CASSQDLGLAHNEQFF
size: NA; length: 13; V: TRBV19; J: TRBJ1-5; D: TRBD1; DNA: TGTGCCAGTAGCCGTGACAGGGTCCAGCCCCAGCATTTT; CDR3: CASSRDRVQPQHF
size: few; length: 13; V: TRBV12-3/TRBV12-4; J: TRBJ1-2; D: NA; DNA: TGTGCCAGCAGTGTCCGGGCTAACTATGGCTACACCTTC; CDR3: CASSVRANYGYTF
size: NA; length: 17; V: TRBV6-1; J: TRBJ1-2; D: NA; DNA: TGTGCCAGCAGTGAAAGGGTTGGGGCTTTGGTTTCATATGGCTACACCTTC; CDR3: CASSERVGALVSYGYTF
size: NA; length: 14; V: TRBV7-2; J: TRBJ2-5; D: NA; DNA: TGTGCCAGCAGCGACCCGGGACATCAAGAGACCCAGTACTTC; CDR3: CASSDPGHQETQYF
size: NA; length: 13; V: TRBV30; J: TRBJ2-6; D: NA; DNA: TGTGCCTGGAGTGTACTCGGTCCAAACGTCCTGACTTTC; CDR3: CAWSVLGPNVLTF
size: NA; length: 14; V: TRBV14; J: TRBJ2-2; D: NA; DNA: TGTGCCAGCAGCCCCACAGGGGAGGCCGGGGAGCTGTTTTTT; CDR3: CASSPTGEAGELFF
size: NA; length: 15; V: TRBV3-1/TRBV3-2; J: TRBJ1-6; D: TRBD1; DNA: TGTGCCAGCAGCCATAACAGGGGGAGTAATTCACCCCTCCACTTT; CDR3: CASSHNRGSNSPLHF
size: NA; length: 17; V: TRBV20-1; J: TRBJ2-7; D: NA; DNA: TGCAGTGCTAGTAGTCCGCCCTTAGCGGTTCCTAACTACGAGCAGTACTTC; CDR3: CSASSPPLAVPNYEQYF
size: NA; length: 16; V: TRBV5-6; J: TRBJ2-5; D: NA; DNA: TGTGCCAGCAGCTTGCTAACCGGGGGGCCTAGCGAGACCCAGTACTTC; CDR3: CASSLLTGGPSETQYF
size: NA; length: 16; V: TRBV9; J: TRBJ2-3; D: NA; DNA: TGTGCCAGCAGCGTAGCCCAGGGGTCTAGCACAGATACGCAGTATTTT; CDR3: CASSVAQGSSTDTQYF
size: NA; length: 14; V: TRBV4-1; J: TRBJ2-7; D: TRBD2; DNA: TGCGCCAGCAGCCACGCGGGGGAAGCTGACGAGCAGTACTTC; CDR3: CASSHAGEADEQYF
size: NA; length: 17; V: TRBV5-4; J: TRBJ2-6; D: TRBD1; DNA: TGTGCCAGCAGCCCCGGGACAGGGGTAGCCGGGGCCAACGTCCTGACTTTC; CDR3: CASSPGTGVAGANVLTF
size: NA; length: 14; V: TRBV27; J: TRBJ2-7; D: NA; DNA: TGTGCCAGCAGTTTAGGGACAAGTGCCTACGAGCAGTACTTC; CDR3: CASSLGTSAYEQYF
size: NA; length: 15; V: TRBV9; J: TRBJ1-5; D: NA; DNA: TGTGCCAGCAGCGCCGGAGTTTATAGCAATCAGCCCCAGCATTTT; CDR3: CASSAGVYSNQPQHF
size: NA; length: 15; V: TRBV12-5; J: TRBJ1-5; D: NA; DNA: TGTGCTAGTGGTTCGATACGGGGGGCGGATCAGCCCCAGCATTTT; CDR3: CASGSIRGADQPQHF
size: NA; length: 13; V: TRBV29-1; J: TRBJ2-5; D: NA; DNA: TGCAGCGTCGAGGGGGTGAGCCAAGAGACCCAGTACTTC; CDR3: CSVEGVSQETQYF
size: once; length: 14; V: TRBV7-9; J: TRBJ1-1; D: TRBD1; DNA: TGTGCCAGCACTTCAGGCAGGGGGCACACTGAAGCTTTCTTT; CDR3: CASTSGRGHTEAFF
size: NA; length: 15; V: TRBV11-3; J: TRBJ2-3; D: TRBD1; DNA: TGTGCCAGCAGCACCGGACAGGGGGTATTTGAGACGCAGTATTTT; CDR3: CASSTGQGVFETQYF
size: NA; length: 16; V: TRBV9; J: TRBJ1-1; D: NA; DNA: TGTGCCAGCAGCAGCCATGGGGGGTTGGGGAACACTGAAGCTTTCTTT; CDR3: CASSSHGGLGNTEAFF
size: NA; length: 13; V: TRBV9; J: TRBJ1-1; D: NA; DNA: TGTGCCAGCAACCCCGGGGGGGCTGCCGAAGCTTTCTTT; CDR3: CASNPGGAAEAFF
size: NA; length: 14; V: TRBV9; J: TRBJ1-4; D: NA; DNA: TGTGCCAGCAGCGTAGGCATGGGGCCGGAAAAACTGTTTTTT; CDR3: CASSVGMGPEKLFF
size: NA; length: 17; V: TRBV29-1; J: TRBJ1-2; D: TRBD1; DNA: TGCAGCGTTCGTACCCTCGGGACAGGGGGCGGTAACTATGGCTACACCTTC; CDR3: CSVRTLGTGGGNYGYTF
size: once; length: 13; V: TRBV7-9; J: TRBJ2-3; D: TRBD1; DNA: TGTGCCAGCAGCGGGAAGACAGGGCTAACGCAGTATTTT; CDR3: CASSGKTGLTQYF
size: NA; length: 15; V: TRBV19; J: TRBJ2-2; D: TRBD1; DNA: TGTGCCAGTAGCCCCGACAGGGCCCGCACCGGGGAGCTGTTTTTT; CDR3: CASSPDRARTGELFF
size: NA; length: 15; V: TRBV6-5; J: TRBJ1-6; D: NA; DNA: TGTGCCAGCAGTTACTGGGCTCGGTCAAATTCACCCCTCCACTTT; CDR3: CASSYWARSNSPLHF
size: few; length: 15; V: TRBV6-2/TRBV6-3; J: TRBJ2-2; D: NA; DNA: TGTGCCAGCAGTTACGGCGGGATGAACACCGGGGAGCTGTTTTTT; CDR3: CASSYGGMNTGELFF
size: NA; length: 14; V: TRBV29-1; J: TRBJ1-1; D: NA; DNA: TGCAGCGTTGAGTTCCGCAGCGAGAACACTGAAGCTTTCTTT; CDR3: CSVEFRSENTEAFF
size: NA; length: 16; V: TRBV6-1; J: TRBJ2-3; D: TRBD2; DNA: TGTGCCAGCAGTGAAAAGGCGGGGGAGGGTTCAGATACGCAGTATTTT; CDR3: CASSEKAGEGSDTQYF
size: NA; length: 16; V: TRBV7-9; J: TRBJ2-7; D: TRBD2; DNA: TGTGCCAGCAGCTCGTCCGGGACTAGCGGCACCGTAGAGCAGTACTTC; CDR3: CASSSSGTSGTVEQYF
size: NA; length: 15; V: TRBV7-3; J: TRBJ2-3; D: TRBD2; DNA: TGTGCCAGCAGCCTGAGCGGGGGGTCAGGAGATACGCAGTATTTT; CDR3: CASSLSGGSGDTQYF